These 15 T cell receptor beta chains came from one sample sequenced in a study of blood T cell repertoires in COVID-19 (TCRdb year 2020). Library preparation was by the immunoSEQ multiplex PCR assay. This immuneACCESS table, as held by TCRdb, lists in-frame sequences with V and J called but not all clones. Of the missing ones, under half trace to an unresolved V gene in checked studies; the others have no known cause. A total of almost 85,000 clones appear in this sample, about 83% of them only once. The top ten clones comprise 30% to 45% of the sample. The sequenced material came from peripheral blood. These receptors came from a man older than 75 with active or convalescent COVID-19.

This chain links TRBV5-4 with TRBJ2-6; D is possibly TRBD1 (6 bases). CDR1 and CDR2 from the germline V gene are SGHNT and YYREEE (reference sequence). The CDR3 is made up of 15 amino acids. With 3 bases removed from V and 7 bases from J, the gap between germline ends came to 14 bases. The CDR3 reads CASSYRQGRANVLTF. Here the CDR3 DNA reads TGTGCCAGCAGCTATAGGCAGGGGAGAGCCAACGTCCTGACTTTC.

The rearrangement joins TRBV7-8 to TRBJ2-7; possibly TRBD1 for D (5 bases). The germline V gene encodes CDR1 SGHVS and CDR2 FQNEAQ. The CDR3 extends over 15 amino acids. V was trimmed by 2 bases and J by 0 bases, leaving 11 bases between them. The CDR3 here is CASSLSGYSSYEQYF. CDR3 coding DNA: TGTGCCAGCAGCTTATCAGGGTATAGCTCCTACGAGCAGTACTTC.

The rearrangement links TRBV3-1 (or the pseudogene TRBV3-2) to TRBJ2-7; D might be TRBD2 (5 bases). Trimming stripped 4 bases from V and 0 bases from J, with 7 bases between. Germline values: CDR1 LGHDT, CDR2 YNNKEL (reference sequence). The CDR3 is made up of 13 amino acids. CDR3 DNA: TGTGCCAGCAGCCGGACTGGCTCCTACGAGCAGTACTTC. It specifies CASSRTGSYEQYF.

The rearrangement links TRBV5-1 to TRBJ1-2; possibly TRBD1 for D (6 bases). The CDR3 is made up of 15 amino acids. Germline CDR1 reads SGHRS; CDR2 reads YFSETQ. V lost 4 bases and J lost 0, with 13 bases in between. This chain's CDR3 is CASSTPTGTNYGYTF. The CDR3 DNA follows: TGCGCCAGCAGCACCCCGACAGGCACTAACTATGGCTACACCTTC.

The genes are TRBV6-1 and TRBJ2-3; 8 positions match TRBD2. Per germline, CDR1 MNHNS and CDR2 SASEGT. The CDR3 runs 17 residues. J gave up 0 bases and V 2 bases, and 7 bases lay outside the gene matches. The CDR3 spells CASSEPSSGVSTDTQYF. The DNA of the CDR3 is TGTGCCAGCAGTGAACCTAGTAGCGGGGTTAGCACAGATACGCAGTATTTT.

This clone was recorded only once. V gene TRBV5-5 combines with J gene TRBJ1-1, with D hard to call. The V end lost 5 bases, the J end lost 0 bases, and 11 bases lay between the germline ends. Looked up from germline, CDR1 is SGHKS and CDR2 is YYEKEE (reference sequence). This CDR3 has 14 amino acids. The CDR3 region is CASRPSTVNTEAFF. CDR3 DNA: TGTGCCAGCAGGCCCAGCACAGTGAACACTGAAGCTTTCTTT.

The CDR3 DNA reads TGTGCCAGCAGCCAAGAGGAGCGGTACCGCACCGGGGAGCTGTTTTTT. It encodes CASSQEERYRTGELFF. The chain is built from TRBV3-1 (or the pseudogene TRBV3-2) and TRBJ2-2; D may be TRBD2 (5 bases). The CDR3 covers 16 residues. Germline V CDR1 and CDR2: LGHDT, YNNKEL (reference sequence). The V end lost 0 bases, the J end lost 4 bases, and 12 bases lay between the germline ends.

V usage is TRBV7-2 and J usage is TRBJ2-7, with D maybe TRBD2 (5 bases). The CDR3 is 13 amino acids. CDR1 SGHTA and CDR2 FQGNSA come from the germline V gene. V lost 6 bases to trimming and J lost 1 base, with 10 bases between them. The CDR3 DNA is TGTGCCAGCAGTCGGACTCCTTCCTACGAGCAGTACTTC. Translating gives CASSRTPSYEQYF.

This chain connects TRBV15 to TRBJ2-1; D is perhaps TRBD2 (5 bases). The CDR3 is 18 residues long. The germline gives CDR1 LNHNV, CDR2 YYDKDF (reference sequence). The V gene lost 0 bases and the J gene lost 5 bases, with 20 bases spanning the gap. The CDR3: CATSRDKSGLFSHNEQFF. The CDR3 nucleotides read TGTGCCACCAGCAGAGATAAGAGCGGTCTCTTCTCTCACAATGAGCAGTTCTTC.

V gene TRBV7-2 combines with J gene TRBJ1-2; tentatively, D is TRBD1 (5 bases). CDR3 length equals 17 residues. V lost 1 base and J lost 1, with 16 bases in between. Looked up from germline, CDR1 is SGHTA and CDR2 is FQGNSA. The CDR3 loop is CASSLVGGTGSNYGYTF. DNA for the CDR3: TGTGCCAGCAGCTTAGTAGGTGGGACTGGGAGTAACTATGGCTACACCTTC.

The gene calls are TRBV2 and TRBJ2-3; 8 bases line up with TRBD2. V lost 5 bases to trimming and J lost 1 base; unmatched junction nucleotides: 2. In germline, CDR1 is SNHLY, CDR2 FYNNEI. The CDR3 length is 14 residues. CDR3 in amino acids: CASSPTSGTDTQYF. Here the CDR3 DNA reads TGTGCCAGCAGTCCGACTAGCGGCACAGATACGCAGTATTTT.

In regard to this clone: Other DNA sequences in the same sample also yield this CDR3. In nucleotides, the CDR3 is TGTGCCAGCAGCTTAGATCGCGCGGGGAATGAAAAACTGTTTTTT. Translation: CASSLDRAGNEKLFF. This sequence joins TRBV11-2 and TRBJ1-4; D not certain. The germline V and J ends were trimmed by 0 bases and 5 bases, with 10 bases remaining between them. The CDR3 extends over 15 amino acids. From germline, CDR1 is SGHAT and CDR2 FQNNGV.

The count of this clone is one. The V and J genes are TRBV10-2 and TRBJ2-7; D is ambiguous. This CDR3 spans 12 amino acids. Per the germline V gene, CDR1 is WSHSY and CDR2 is SAAADI. V lost 3 bases and J 1 base, leaving 4 bases between the germline ends. This CDR3 reads CASSDGSYEQYF. In DNA, the CDR3 is TGCGCCAGCAGTGACGGTTCCTACGAGCAGTACTTC.

This chain joins TRBV6-2 or TRBV6-3 and TRBJ2-1; D is undetermined. This CDR3 region has 13 residues. The germline V gene has CDR1 MNHEY and CDR2 SVGEGT. V lost 6 bases, J lost 0 bases, and 6 bases lay in between. The CDR3 here is CASSDSSYNEQFF. The CDR3 DNA reads TGTGCCAGCAGCGATAGCTCCTACAATGAGCAGTTCTTC.

In its sample, this clone was seen once. This chain connects TRBV5-4 to TRBJ2-5; 11 bases fit TRBD2. The CDR3 is 15 amino acids. The V gene's germline CDR1 is SGHNT and CDR2 YYREEE (reference sequence). V lost 4 bases and J lost 5; bases outside the gene matches: 7. The CDR3 nucleotides read TGTGCCAGCAGCAAGACTAGCGGGGCCCGGGAGACCCAGTACTTC. Translated, it gives CASSKTSGARETQYF.